The rows below give T cell receptor beta chains drawn from one sample of a study of shared clonotypes between healthy human individuals. Sequencing was performed with immunoSEQ multiplex PCR; in TCRdb, only in-frame clones are kept and a portion is missing. The table shows about 2.1 million clones, with 85% to 95% occurring only once. Sequencing was done on a sample of naive CD8+ T cells from PBMCs. Receptor source: a young man in good health. Some clones in this sample may be carry-over from other donors' samples. Each CDR3 is given with its conserved first and last residue. The order of the fields is V gene, CDR3 protein.

>TRBV27
CASGAWKGEQFF
>TRBV7-9
CASGLPGGFGNTIYF
>TRBV19
CASSIVGDSNQPQHF
>TRBV29-1
CSVEGLAKNEQFF
>TRBV2
CASSGLAESSYEQYF
>TRBV19
CASSITGGGTEAFF
>TRBV7-9
CASSSPRHQETQYF
>TRBV5-1
CASSLDGGYTF
>TRBV7-3
CASSPRGPGANVLTF
>TRBV11-2
CASSVGPPVGARSYEQYF
>TRBV11-2
CASSLEDTSFYPDEQYF
>TRBV5-4
CASSWGPRDTGELFF
>TRBV4-1
CASGTDRSSYNEQFF
>TRBV30
CAWSVFPSRVAGELFF
>TRBV15
CATSRGEWTRDNEQFF
>TRBV11-2
CASSLYRAGETQYF
>TRBV30
CAWTTNSGELFF
>TRBV9
CASSVRGGSYEQYF
>TRBV4-3
CASSQSAGRAMNEQFF
>TRBV5-1
CASAPPGGNGYTF
>TRBV27
CASSASGHPNTEAFF
>TRBV9
CASSPRSRYNEQFF
>TRBV4-1
CASSPPDWESGYTF
>TRBV19
CASSRQTDTQYF
>TRBV27
CASTDHDEQYF
>TRBV19
CASSSRSNTGELFF
>TRBV7-9
CASSSPVFDGSYEQYF
>TRBV25-1
CASKGRSYEQYF
>TRBV7-8
CASSLSMVPGTSTEAFF
>TRBV28
CASRSSVSGELFF
>TRBV4-1
CASRTSTGAPDEQFF
>TRBV5-1
CASSLESGTGLSWEQYF
>TRBV6-1
CASSEGPPAVMNTEAFF
>TRBV7-8
CASSPGLRERNEQFF
>TRBV19
CASSAYRDLPEGQPQHF
>TRBV11-2
CASSPGIAYEQYF
>TRBV7-9
CASSRQSHNEQFF
>TRBV29-1
CSVELQGASGYTF
>TRBV6-1
CASSEVEVYNEQFF
>TRBV27
CASSLSVGEGNQPQHF
>TRBV5-1
CASSFNQGTNEKLFF
>TRBV7-9
CASSQSLAGVDTQYF
>TRBV5-6
CASSWGTSYEQYF
>TRBV7-9
CASSDLGQGANTGELFF